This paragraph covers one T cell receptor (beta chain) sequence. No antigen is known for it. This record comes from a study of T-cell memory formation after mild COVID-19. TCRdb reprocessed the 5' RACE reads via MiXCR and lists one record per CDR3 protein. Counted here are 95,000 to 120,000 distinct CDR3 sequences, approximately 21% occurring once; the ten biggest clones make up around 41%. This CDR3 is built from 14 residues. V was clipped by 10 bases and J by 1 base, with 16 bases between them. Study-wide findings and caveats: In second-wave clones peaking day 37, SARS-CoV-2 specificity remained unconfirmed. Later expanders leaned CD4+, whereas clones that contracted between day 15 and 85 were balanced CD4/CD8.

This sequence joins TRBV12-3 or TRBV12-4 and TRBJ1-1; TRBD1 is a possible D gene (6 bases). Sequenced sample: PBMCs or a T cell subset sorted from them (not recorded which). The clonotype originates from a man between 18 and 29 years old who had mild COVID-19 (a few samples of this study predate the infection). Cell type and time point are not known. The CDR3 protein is CAIRVSRGNTEAFF. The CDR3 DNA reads TGTGCCATCAGGGTAAGCAGGGGGAACACTGAAGCTTTCTTT.